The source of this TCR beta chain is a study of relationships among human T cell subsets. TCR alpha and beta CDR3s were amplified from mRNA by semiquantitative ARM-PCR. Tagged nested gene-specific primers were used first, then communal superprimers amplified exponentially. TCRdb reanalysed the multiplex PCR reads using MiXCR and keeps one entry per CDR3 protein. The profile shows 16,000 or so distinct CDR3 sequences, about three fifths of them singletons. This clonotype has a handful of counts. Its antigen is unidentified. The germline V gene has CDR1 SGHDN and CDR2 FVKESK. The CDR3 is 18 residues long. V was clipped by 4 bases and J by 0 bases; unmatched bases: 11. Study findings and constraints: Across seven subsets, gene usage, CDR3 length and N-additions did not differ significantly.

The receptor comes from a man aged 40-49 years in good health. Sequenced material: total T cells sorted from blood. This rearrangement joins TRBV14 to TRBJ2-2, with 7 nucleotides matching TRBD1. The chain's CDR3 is CASSRLFPGQTNTGELFF. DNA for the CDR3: TGTGCCAGCAGCCGCCTGTTTCCGGGACAGACGAACACCGGGGAGCTGTTTTTT.